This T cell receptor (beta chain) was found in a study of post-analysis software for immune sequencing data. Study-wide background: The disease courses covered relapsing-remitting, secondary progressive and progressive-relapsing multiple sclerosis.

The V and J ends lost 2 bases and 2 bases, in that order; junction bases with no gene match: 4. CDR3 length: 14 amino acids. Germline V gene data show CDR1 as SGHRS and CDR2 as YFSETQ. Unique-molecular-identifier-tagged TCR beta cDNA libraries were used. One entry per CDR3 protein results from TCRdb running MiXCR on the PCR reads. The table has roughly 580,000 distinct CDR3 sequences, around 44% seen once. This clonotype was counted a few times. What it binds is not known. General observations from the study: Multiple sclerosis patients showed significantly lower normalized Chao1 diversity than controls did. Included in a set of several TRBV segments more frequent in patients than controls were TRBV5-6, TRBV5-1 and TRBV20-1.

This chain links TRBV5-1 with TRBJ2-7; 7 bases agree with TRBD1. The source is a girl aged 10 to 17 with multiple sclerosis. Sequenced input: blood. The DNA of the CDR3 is TGCGCCAGCAGCTTCGACAGGGAAACCTACGAGCAGTACTTC. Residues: CASSFDRETYEQYF.